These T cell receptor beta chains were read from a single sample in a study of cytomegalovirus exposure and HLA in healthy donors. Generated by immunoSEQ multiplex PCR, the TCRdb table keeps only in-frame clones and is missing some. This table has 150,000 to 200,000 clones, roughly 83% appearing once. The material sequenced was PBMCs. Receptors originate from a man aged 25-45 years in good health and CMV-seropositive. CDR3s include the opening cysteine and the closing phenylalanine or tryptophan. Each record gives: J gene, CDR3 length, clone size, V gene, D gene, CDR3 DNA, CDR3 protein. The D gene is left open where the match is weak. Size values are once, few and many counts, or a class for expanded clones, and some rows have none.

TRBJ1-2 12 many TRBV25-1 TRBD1 TGTGCCACCGATACCGGGACAGGGGGCTACACCTTC CATDTGTGGYTF
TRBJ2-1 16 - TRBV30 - TGTGCCTGGAGTGTATCGGGCGGGGTTATCTACAATGAGCAGTTCTTC CAWSVSGGVIYNEQFF
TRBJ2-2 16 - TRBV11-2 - TGTGCCAGCAGCTTACTCCCGGGGACGAACACCGGGGAGCTGTTTTTT CASSLLPGTNTGELFF
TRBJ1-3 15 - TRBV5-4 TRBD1 TGTGCCAGCAGCTTCGGGACAGTCTCTGGAAACACCATATATTTT CASSFGTVSGNTIYF
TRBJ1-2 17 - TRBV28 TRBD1 TGTGCCAGCAGCCGTCCCGGGACAGGGAGCCTTAACTATGGCTACACCTTC CASSRPGTGSLNYGYTF
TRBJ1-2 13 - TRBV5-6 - TGTGCCAGCAGAGGGAGATTAAACTATGGCTACACCTTC CASRGRLNYGYTF
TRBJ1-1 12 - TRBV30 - TGTGCCTGGATCCAAGGCGGAGCTGAAGCTTTCTTT CAWIQGGAEAFF
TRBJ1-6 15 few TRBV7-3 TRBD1 TGTGCCAGCAGCCGCACGGGACAGGGAAATTCACCCCTCCACTTT CASSRTGQGNSPLHF
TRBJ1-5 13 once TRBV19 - TGTGCCAGTAGTCAGGGAAACAATCAGCCCCAGCATTTT CASSQGNNQPQHF
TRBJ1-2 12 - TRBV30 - TGTGCCTGGATAGAAGAGGACTATGGCTACACCTTC CAWIEEDYGYTF
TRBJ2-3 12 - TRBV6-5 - TGTGCCAGCCGCAGGTCCCCAGATACGCAGTATTTT CASRRSPDTQYF
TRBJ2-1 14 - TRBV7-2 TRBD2 TGTGCCAGCAGCTTAATGCTAGCGGGAGGAGAGCAGTTCTTC CASSLMLAGGEQFF
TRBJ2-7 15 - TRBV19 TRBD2 TGTGCCAGTAGTATCGGACTAGCGGGAGGTTACGAGCAGTACTTC CASSIGLAGGYEQYF
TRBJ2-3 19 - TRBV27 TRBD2 TGTGCCAGCAGTTTATTCGGCAGGGTCAGAAGCGGGAGCAAAGATACGCAGTATTTT CASSLFGRVRSGSKDTQYF
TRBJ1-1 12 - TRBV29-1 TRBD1 TGCAGCGTTGGGACAGGTAACACTGAAGCTTTCTTT CSVGTGNTEAFF
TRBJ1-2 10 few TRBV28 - TGTGCCACGGGGGGTTGGGGCTACACCTTC CATGGWGYTF
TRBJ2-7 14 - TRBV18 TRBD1 TGTGCCAGCTCACCAGGCACAGGGGGCGACGAGCAGTACTTC CASSPGTGGDEQYF
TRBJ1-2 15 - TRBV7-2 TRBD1 TGTGCCAGCAGCTTAGCGAGGACAGGGTACTATGGCTACACCTTC CASSLARTGYYGYTF
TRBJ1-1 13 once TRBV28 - TGTGCCAGCAGTTCCCCCCAACTTGCTGAAGCTTTCTTT CASSSPQLAEAFF
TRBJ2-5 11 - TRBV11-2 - TGTGCCAGCAGCTTACGGGAGACCCAGTACTTC CASSLRETQYF
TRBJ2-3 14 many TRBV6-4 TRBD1 TGTGCCAGCAGTGAGGGACAGGCCACAGATACGCAGTATTTT CASSEGQATDTQYF
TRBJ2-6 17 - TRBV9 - TGTGCCAGCAGCCCCCGACTAGATCTCCCTGGGGCCAACGTCCTGACTTTC CASSPRLDLPGANVLTF
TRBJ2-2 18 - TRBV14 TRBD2 TGTGCCAGTGCCCTACTAGCGGGAGACCTTCTAAACACCGGGGAGCTGTTTTTT CASALLAGDLLNTGELFF
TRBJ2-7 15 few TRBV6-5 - TGTGCCAGCAGTTATGGTTCCAGCGGTGGGTACGAGCAGTACTTC CASSYGSSGGYEQYF
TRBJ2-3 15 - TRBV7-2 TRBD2 TGTGCCAGCAGCGTACTAGCGGGGGTTACAGATACGCAGTATTTT CASSVLAGVTDTQYF
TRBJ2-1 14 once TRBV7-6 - TGTGCCAGCAGCCCGAGGTCGGGGAACAATGAGCAGTTCTTC CASSPRSGNNEQFF
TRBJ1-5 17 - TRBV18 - TGTGCCAGCTCACCCAATCAGGGATTCAATAGCAATCAGCCCCAGCATTTT CASSPNQGFNSNQPQHF
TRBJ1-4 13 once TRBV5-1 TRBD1 TGCGCCAGCAGTCCGGGGACAGGCGAAAAACTGTTTTTT CASSPGTGEKLFF
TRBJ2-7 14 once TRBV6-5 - TGTGCCAGCAATCTACTACTAGGGCCCTACGAGCAGTACTTC CASNLLLGPYEQYF
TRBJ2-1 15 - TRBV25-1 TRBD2 TGTGCCAGCAGTGATTGGCTAGCGGGGGACAATGAGCAGTTCTTC CASSDWLAGDNEQFF
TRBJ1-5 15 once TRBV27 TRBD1 TGTGCCAGCACCCGGACAGGGGGTAGCAATCAGCCCCAGCATTTT CASTRTGGSNQPQHF
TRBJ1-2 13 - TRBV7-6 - TGTGCCAGCAGCCTAAGGGGCCCCGAGGGCTACACCTTC CASSLRGPEGYTF
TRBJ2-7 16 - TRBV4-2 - TGTGCCAGCAGCCAAGATAAAGAGGGAGACCTCTACGAGCAGTACTTC CASSQDKEGDLYEQYF
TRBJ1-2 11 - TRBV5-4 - TGTGCCAGTCTAGGAGCCACTGGCTACACCTTC CASLGATGYTF
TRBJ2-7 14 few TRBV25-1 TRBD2 TGTGCCAGCAGTCCCCCGGGACTAGAGGGCGAGCAGTACTTC CASSPPGLEGEQYF
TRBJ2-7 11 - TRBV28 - TGTGCCAGCAGTTTACGGGAGGAGCAGTACTTC CASSLREEQYF
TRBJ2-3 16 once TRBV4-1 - TGCGCCAGCAGCCAAGATCCCAGCGTCGGCACAGATACGCAGTATTTT CASSQDPSVGTDTQYF
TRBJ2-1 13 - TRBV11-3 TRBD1 TGTGCCAGCAGCAAAGGACAGGGGCTCGAGCAGTTCTTC CASSKGQGLEQFF
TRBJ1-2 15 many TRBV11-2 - TGTGCCAGCAGCTTAGAGACCGGGTACCGGCATGGCTACACCTTC CASSLETGYRHGYTF
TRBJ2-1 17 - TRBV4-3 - TGCGCCAGCAGCCAAGATCGAAGACTCTCAACCTACAATGAGCAGTTCTTC CASSQDRRLSTYNEQFF
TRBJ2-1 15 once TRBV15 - TGTGCCACCAGCAGAGAGTCAGGGTCCTACAATGAGCAGTTCTTC CATSRESGSYNEQFF
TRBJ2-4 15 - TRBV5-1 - TGCGCCAGCAGCTTGGACGCAGGGGGGAAAAACATTCAGTACTTC CASSLDAGGKNIQYF
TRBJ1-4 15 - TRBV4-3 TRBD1 TGCGCCAGCAGCTTTTTGGGACAGGGATCCGAAAAACTGTTTTTT CASSFLGQGSEKLFF
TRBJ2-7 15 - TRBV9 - TGTGCCAGCAGCGTAGGGGGCGGGGGCACCTACGAGCAGTACTTC CASSVGGGGTYEQYF
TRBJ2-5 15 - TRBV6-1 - TGTGCCAGCAGTGAAGAGGGTGGGGGGGCCCAGACCCAGTACTTC CASSEEGGGAQTQYF
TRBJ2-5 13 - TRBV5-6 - TGTGCCAGCAGCATGCGGTCTCAAGAGACCCAGTACTTC CASSMRSQETQYF
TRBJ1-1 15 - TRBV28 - TGTGCCAGCAGTTTGGGCTCGGCAGGGCACACTGAAGCTTTCTTT CASSLGSAGHTEAFF
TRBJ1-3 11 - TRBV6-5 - TGTGCCAGCACGGCTGGAAACACCATATATTTT CASTAGNTIYF
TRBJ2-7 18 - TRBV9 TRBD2 TGTGCCAGCAGCGCCCAACCTACTTCTAGCGGGATAGACTACGAGCAGTACTTC CASSAQPTSSGIDYEQYF
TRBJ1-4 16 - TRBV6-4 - TGTGCCAGCAGTGACTCGGGCAGAAACCATAATGAAAAACTGTTTTTT CASSDSGRNHNEKLFF
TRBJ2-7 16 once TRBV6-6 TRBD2 TGTGCCAGCAGTTACTCCGGCGGGAGGGCCCTGTACGAGCAGTACTTC CASSYSGGRALYEQYF
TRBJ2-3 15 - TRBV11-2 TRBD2 TGTGCCAGCAGCAAAGACGGGACTACCACAGATACGCAGTATTTT CASSKDGTTTDTQYF
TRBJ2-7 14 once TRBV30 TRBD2 TGTGCCTGGAATCCAAGCGGGGTCTCCTACGAGCAGTACTTC CAWNPSGVSYEQYF
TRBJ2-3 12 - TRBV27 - TGTGCCAGCAGTCCATCCGGGAGTACGCAGTATTTT CASSPSGSTQYF
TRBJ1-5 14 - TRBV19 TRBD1 TGTGCCAGTAGTAGACAGGGGGTTAATCAGCCCCAGCATTTT CASSRQGVNQPQHF
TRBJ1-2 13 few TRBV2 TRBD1 TGTGCCAGCAGTGACCGGACAGGGGGAGGCTACACCTTC CASSDRTGGGYTF
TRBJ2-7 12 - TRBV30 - TGTGCCTGCTTCAGTGATGGCTACGAGCAGTACTTC CACFSDGYEQYF
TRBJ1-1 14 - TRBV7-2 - TGTGCCAGCAGCTTCTTCGGGGGGAACACTGAAGCTTTCTTT CASSFFGGNTEAFF
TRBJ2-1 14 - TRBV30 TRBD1 TGTGCCTGGAGTCGACAGGGGGGCTACAATGAGCAGTTCTTC CAWSRQGGYNEQFF
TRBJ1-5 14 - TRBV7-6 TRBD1 TGTGCCAGCAGCTTATTACAGGGGAATCAGCCCCAGCATTTT CASSLLQGNQPQHF